This T cell receptor beta chain was found in a study of vaccination and CD4 T cells after COVID-19. This clonotype was observed a few times. Its antigen is currently unknown. Per germline, CDR1 SNHLY and CDR2 FYNNEI. CDR3 length: 14 amino acids. V lost 10 bases to trimming and J lost 0 bases, with 10 bases between them. Treatment denoted: approximately 9-day PBMC culture with coronavirus spike peptide pools or control peptides (ViraFEST assay). Sequence data for DNA of cultured CD4+ T cells were generated by the Oncomine TCR Beta short-read assay. It was cultured CD4+ T cells from which genomic DNA was extracted. MiXCR was run by TCRdb on the PCR reads, yielding one entry per CDR3 protein. This table holds approximately 13,000 distinct CDR3 sequences, approximately 40% found once.

Material: CD4+ T cells from blood, cultured in vitro. The TCR comes from a human donor who had recovered from COVID-19. This chain joins TRBV2 and TRBJ1-6, with TRBD1 as a possible D gene (6 bases). Here the CDR3 DNA reads TGTGCCATCACAGGGAGCTCCTATAATTCACCCCTCCACTTT. It translates to CAITGSSYNSPLHF.